This T cell receptor beta chain was sequenced in a study of PD-1 blockade in mismatch repair-deficient tumors. Study information: Patients had fewer than 15 mismatch repair-deficient cancer types and were previously treated and progressing.

Profiled with immunoSEQ multiplex PCR; TCRdb holds only in-frame clones, not every one. The table has 95,000 to 150,000 clones, roughly 86% seen once; the top ten hold approximately 15%. Germline values: CDR1 MNHNY, CDR2 SVGAGI (reference sequence). V was trimmed by 2 bases and J by 5 bases, leaving 13 bases between them. The CDR3 spans 15 residues. In its sample, this clone was seen once. What it binds is not known. All patients were mismatch repair deficient, assessed by either PCR or immunohistochemistry. Study results and limitations: Rapid post-treatment expansion, then contraction, generally preceding radiologic response, marked tumor-resident clones.

The clonotype was recovered from an adult with mismatch repair-deficient cancer. The material sequenced was peripheral blood, taken 44 weeks after starting pembrolizumab. The chain carries TRBV6-6 and TRBJ2-1; tentative D call: TRBD1 (5 bases). The CDR3 loop reads CASSYGYTTDNEQFF. The CDR3 DNA follows: TGTGCCAGCAGTTACGGCTACACGACAGACAATGAGCAGTTCTTC.